Below, one T cell receptor beta chain is given with its context. Its specificity is unknown. This record comes from a study of T-cell reconstitution after alpha-beta-depleted transplantation in children. The germline V gene has CDR1 GTSNPN and CDR2 SVGIG (reference sequence). Trimming removed 1 base from V and 6 bases from J; junction bases left unmatched: 5. The CDR3 is 14 residues long. TCRbeta library preparation incorporated unique molecular identifiers. TCRdb fed the PCR reads into MiXCR, producing one record per CDR3 protein. The sample gives 350,000 to 500,000 distinct CDR3 sequences, about 45% of which show up once; 27% is in the top ten. General observations from the study: Several hundred expanded graft clones reportedly supplied alpha-beta T cells about two months after transplant. Day-60 TCRbeta diversity that was high in some patients was derived from surviving recipient T cells and thymic progenitors. At the one-year point after transplant, T-cell counts and TCRbeta diversity were found to come mostly from T cells that had been newly produced.

The TCR comes from a girl aged 2-9 years with aplastic anemia, due to receive a stem cell transplant. The chain uses TRBV30 and TRBJ1-5; TRBD1 matches 8 bases. This sample comprised PBMCs, obtained before TCRalphabeta/CD19-depleted stem cell transplant. The CDR3 region is CAWSADRVVQPQHF. The CDR3 coding sequence is TGTGCCTGGAGTGCGGACAGGGTGGTTCAGCCCCAGCATTTT.